What follows is one T cell receptor beta chain and its context. What it recognizes is unknown. The entry originates in a study of cytomegalovirus exposure and HLA in healthy donors. Study context: Around 80 million unique TCRs from HLA-typed donors were held in an early data release. The study, taken as a whole, reports: Usually a TCR sequence was rare, but some public TCRs were found in many donors. Trimming of TCR beta V- and J-genes showed a link, identified in a later analysis, to a missense DCLRE1C variant.

CDR1 and CDR2 from the germline V gene are LGHNA and YNFKEQ. This CDR3 region has 11 residues. The ends were cut back, 4 bases at V and 7 bases at J, with 7 bases in the middle. The PCR had 60 Vbeta and 13 Jbeta primers. Profiling relied on immunoSEQ multiplex PCR, and the TCRdb table lists in-frame clones only, not all of them. The table has over 110,000 clones, 75% to 85% seen once. The source of this sequence is a woman aged 18-29 years in good health and CMV-seropositive. Input material: PBMCs. J is TRBJ1-1 and V is TRBV4-2; no reliable D call. The DNA of the CDR3 is TGTGCCAGCAGCCCGGGATATGAAGCTTTCTTT. It codes for CASSPGYEAFF.